The source of this T cell receptor beta chain is a study of glioma-infiltrating T cells. TCR alpha and beta CDR3 regions were amplified from RNA using iRepertoire nested multiplex PCR. Input was about 100-450 ng of tissue mRNA or PBMC total RNA. TCRdb re-derived calls from the multiplex PCR reads in MiXCR, one entry per CDR3 protein. The table shows more than 100,000 distinct CDR3 sequences, with approximately 28% occurring only once. Trimming stripped 3 bases from V and 2 bases from J, with 14 bases between. The CDR3 extends over 15 amino acids. Germline CDR1 SEHNR, CDR2 FQNEAQ (reference sequence). This TCR was sampled from a human donor with low-grade glioma or glioblastoma, undergoing nonglioma brain surgery, or in good health (not recorded which). The V and J genes are TRBV7-9 and TRBJ2-7; a possible D gene is TRBD2 (5 bases). Sequenced input: glioma tissue, nonneoplastic brain tissue, or PBMCs (not recorded which). CDR3 coding DNA: TGTGCCAGCAGCTTGAAGGGTGTCGGGGCCTACGAGCAGTACTTC. Residues: CASSLKGVGAYEQYF.